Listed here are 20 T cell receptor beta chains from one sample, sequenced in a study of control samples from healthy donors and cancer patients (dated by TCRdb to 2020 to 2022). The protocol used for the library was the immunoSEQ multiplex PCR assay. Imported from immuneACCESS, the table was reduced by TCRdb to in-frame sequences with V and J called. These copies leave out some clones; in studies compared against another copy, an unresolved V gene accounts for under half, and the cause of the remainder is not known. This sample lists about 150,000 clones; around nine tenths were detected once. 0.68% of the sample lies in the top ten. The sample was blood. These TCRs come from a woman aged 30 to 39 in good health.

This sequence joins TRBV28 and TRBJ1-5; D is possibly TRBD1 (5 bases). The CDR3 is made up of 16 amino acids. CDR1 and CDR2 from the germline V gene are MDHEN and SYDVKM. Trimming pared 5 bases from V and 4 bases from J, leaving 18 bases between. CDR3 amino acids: CASSPGDGGLNQPQHF. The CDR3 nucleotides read TGTGCCAGCAGTCCTGGGGACGGTGGATTAAATCAGCCCCAGCATTTT.

CDR3 sequence: CATSDFVAALNEQFF. Here the CDR3 DNA reads TGTGCCACCAGTGATTTCGTAGCGGCCTTAAATGAGCAGTTCTTC. The gene calls are TRBV24-1 and TRBJ2-1; TRBD2 might be the D (6 bases). In germline, CDR1 is KGHDR, CDR2 SFDVKD. The germline V and J ends were trimmed by 1 base and 7 bases, with 13 bases remaining between them. CDR3 length: 15 amino acids.

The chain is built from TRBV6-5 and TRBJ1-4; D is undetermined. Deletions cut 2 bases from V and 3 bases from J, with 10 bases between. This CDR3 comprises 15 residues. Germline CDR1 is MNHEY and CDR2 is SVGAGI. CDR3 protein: CASSYGRLSNEKLFF. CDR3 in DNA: TGTGCCAGCAGTTACGGACGGCTTTCTAATGAAAAACTGTTTTTT.

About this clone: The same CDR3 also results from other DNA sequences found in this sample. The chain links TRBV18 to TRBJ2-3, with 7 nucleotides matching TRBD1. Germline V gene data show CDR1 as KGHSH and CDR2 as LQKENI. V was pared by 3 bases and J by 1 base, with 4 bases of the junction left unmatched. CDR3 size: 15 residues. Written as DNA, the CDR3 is TGTGCCAGCTCACCGCCACAGGGGCGCACAGATACGCAGTATTTT. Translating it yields CASSPPQGRTDTQYF.

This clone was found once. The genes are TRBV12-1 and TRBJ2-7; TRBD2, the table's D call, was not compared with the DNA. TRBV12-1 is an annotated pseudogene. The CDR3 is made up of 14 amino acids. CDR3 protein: CASSSGWHLYEQYF. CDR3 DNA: TGTGCCAGCAGCTCGGGGTGGCATCTCTACGAGCAGTACTTC.

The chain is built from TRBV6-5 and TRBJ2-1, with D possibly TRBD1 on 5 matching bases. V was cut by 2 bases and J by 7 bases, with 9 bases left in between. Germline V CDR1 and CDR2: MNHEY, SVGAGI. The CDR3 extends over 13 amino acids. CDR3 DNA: TGTGCCAGCAGTTACGGGGCTGGGAATGAGCAGTTCTTC. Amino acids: CASSYGAGNEQFF.

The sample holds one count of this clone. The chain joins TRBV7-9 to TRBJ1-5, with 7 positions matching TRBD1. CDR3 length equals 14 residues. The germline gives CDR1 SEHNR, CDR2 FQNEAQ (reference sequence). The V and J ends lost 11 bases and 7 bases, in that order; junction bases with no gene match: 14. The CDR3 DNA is TGTGCCTTACAAGCAACAGGGGCGGACCAGCCCCAGCATTTT. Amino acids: CALQATGADQPQHF.

The CDR3 spells CASSLGFQQPQHF. DNA of the CDR3: TGTGCCAGCAGTTTAGGGTTTCAGCAGCCCCAGCATTTT. V usage is TRBV28 and J usage is TRBJ1-5, with D uncertain. V gave up 2 bases and J gave up 7 bases, with 9 bases separating them. Germline loops: CDR1 MDHEN, CDR2 SYDVKM. The CDR3 length is 13 residues. The full variable domain, rest sourced from reference TRBV28 and TRBJ1-5, is DVKVTQSSRYLVKRTGEKVFLECVQDMDHENMFWYRQDPGLGLRLIYFSYDVKMKEKGDIPEGYSVSREKKERFSLILESASTNQTSMYLCASSLGFQQPQHFGDGTRLSIL.

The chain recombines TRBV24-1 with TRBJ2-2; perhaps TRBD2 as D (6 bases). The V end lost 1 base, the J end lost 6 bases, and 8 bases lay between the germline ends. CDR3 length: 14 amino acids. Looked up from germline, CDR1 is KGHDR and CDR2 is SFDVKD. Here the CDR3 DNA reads TGTGCCACCAGTGATTTTAGGGACTCCGGGGAGCTGTTTTTT. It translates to CATSDFRDSGELFF.

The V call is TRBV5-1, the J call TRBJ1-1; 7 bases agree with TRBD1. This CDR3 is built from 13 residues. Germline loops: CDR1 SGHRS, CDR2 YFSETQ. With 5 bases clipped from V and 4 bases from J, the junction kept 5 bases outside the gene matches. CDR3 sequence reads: CASRLTGFTEAFF. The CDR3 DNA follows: TGCGCCAGCAGGCTGACAGGGTTCACTGAAGCTTTCTTT. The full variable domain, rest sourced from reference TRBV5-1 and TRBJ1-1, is KAGVTQTPRYLIKTRGQQVTLSCSPISGHRSVSWYQQTPGQGLQFLFEYFSETQRNKGNFPGRFSGRQFSNSRSEMNVSTLELGDSALYLCASRLTGFTEAFFGQGTRLTVV.

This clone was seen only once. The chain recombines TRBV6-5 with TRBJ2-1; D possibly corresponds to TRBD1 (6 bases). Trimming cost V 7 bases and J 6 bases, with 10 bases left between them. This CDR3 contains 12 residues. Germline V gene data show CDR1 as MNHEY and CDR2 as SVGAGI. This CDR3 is CASTQGGNEQFF. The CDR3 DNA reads TGTGCCAGCACCCAAGGGGGCAATGAGCAGTTCTTC.

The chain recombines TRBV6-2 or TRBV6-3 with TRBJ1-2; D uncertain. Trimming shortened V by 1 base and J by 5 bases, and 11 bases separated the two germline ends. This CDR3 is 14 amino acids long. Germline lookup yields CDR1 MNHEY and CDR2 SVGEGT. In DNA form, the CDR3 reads TGTGCCAGCAGTTACTTCCAAGTTGGGTATGGCTACACCTTC. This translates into CASSYFQVGYGYTF.

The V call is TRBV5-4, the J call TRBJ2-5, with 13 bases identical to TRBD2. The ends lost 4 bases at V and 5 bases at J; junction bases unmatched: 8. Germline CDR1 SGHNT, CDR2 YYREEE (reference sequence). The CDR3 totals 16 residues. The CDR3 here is CASSLGLAGVSETQYF. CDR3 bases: TGTGCCAGCAGCCTAGGACTAGCGGGAGTGTCGGAGACCCAGTACTTC.

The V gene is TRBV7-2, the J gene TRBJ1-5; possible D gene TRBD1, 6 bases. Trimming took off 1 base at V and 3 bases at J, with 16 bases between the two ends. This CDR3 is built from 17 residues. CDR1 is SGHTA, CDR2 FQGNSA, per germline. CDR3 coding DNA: TGTGCCAGCAGCTTAGGGGGGGGCAGGTCCGCCAATCAGCCCCAGCATTTT. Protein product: CASSLGGGRSANQPQHF.

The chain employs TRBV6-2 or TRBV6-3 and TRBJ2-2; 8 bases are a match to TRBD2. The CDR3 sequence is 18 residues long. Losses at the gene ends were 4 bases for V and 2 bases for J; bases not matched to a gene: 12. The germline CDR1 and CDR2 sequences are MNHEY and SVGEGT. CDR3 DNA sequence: TGTGCCAGCAGTTTAAGCGGGAGCGCCCGCCCAAACACCGGGGAGCTGTTTTTT. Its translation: CASSLSGSARPNTGELFF.

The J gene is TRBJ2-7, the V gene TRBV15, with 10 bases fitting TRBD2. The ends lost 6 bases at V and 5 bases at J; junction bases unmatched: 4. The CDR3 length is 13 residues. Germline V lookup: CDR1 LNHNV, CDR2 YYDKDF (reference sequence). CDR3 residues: CATSILAGDEQYF. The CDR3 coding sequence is TGTGCCACCAGTATCCTAGCGGGAGACGAGCAGTACTTC. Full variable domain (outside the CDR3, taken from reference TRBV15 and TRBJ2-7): DAMVIQNPRYQVTQFGKPVTLSCSQTLNHNVMYWYQQKSSQAPKLLFHYYDKDFNNEADTPDNFQSRRPNTSFCFLDIRSPGLGDTAMYLCATSILAGDEQYFGPGTRLTVT.

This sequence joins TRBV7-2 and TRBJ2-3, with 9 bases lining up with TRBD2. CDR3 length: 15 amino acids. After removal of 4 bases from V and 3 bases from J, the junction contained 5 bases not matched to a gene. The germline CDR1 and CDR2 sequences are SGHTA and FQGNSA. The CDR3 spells CASSSQSGRTDTQYF. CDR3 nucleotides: TGTGCCAGCAGCTCCCAAAGCGGGAGGACAGATACGCAGTATTTT.

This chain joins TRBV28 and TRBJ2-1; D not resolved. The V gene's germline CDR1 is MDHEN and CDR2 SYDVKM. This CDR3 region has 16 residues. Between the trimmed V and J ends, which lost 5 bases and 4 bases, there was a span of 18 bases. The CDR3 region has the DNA TGTGCCAGCAGTCCGCTGCAGACCGGCCTTTACAATGAGCAGTTCTTC. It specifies CASSPLQTGLYNEQFF.

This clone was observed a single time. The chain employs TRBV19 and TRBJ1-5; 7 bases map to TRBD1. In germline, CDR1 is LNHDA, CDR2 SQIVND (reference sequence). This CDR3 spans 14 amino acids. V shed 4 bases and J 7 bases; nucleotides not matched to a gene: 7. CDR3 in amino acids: CASSTTGTAQPQHF. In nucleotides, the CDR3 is TGTGCCAGTAGTACGACAGGGACGGCACAGCCCCAGCATTTT.

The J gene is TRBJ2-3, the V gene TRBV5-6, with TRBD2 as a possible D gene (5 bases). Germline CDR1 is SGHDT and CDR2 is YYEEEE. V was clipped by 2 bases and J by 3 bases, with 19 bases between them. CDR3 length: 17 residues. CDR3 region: CASSLRVWERKTDTQYF. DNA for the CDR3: TGTGCCAGCAGCTTACGGGTTTGGGAGCGGAAGACAGATACGCAGTATTTT. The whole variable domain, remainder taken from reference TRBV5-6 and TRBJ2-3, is DAGVTQSPTHLIKTRGQQVTLRCSPKSGHDTVSWYQQALGQGPQFIFQYYEEEERQRGNFPDRFSGHQFPNYSSELNVNALLLGDSALYLCASSLRVWERKTDTQYFGPGTRLTVL.